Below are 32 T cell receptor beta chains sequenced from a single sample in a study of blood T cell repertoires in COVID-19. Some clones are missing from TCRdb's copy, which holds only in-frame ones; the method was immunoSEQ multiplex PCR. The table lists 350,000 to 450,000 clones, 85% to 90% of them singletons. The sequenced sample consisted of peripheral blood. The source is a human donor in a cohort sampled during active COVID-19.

The CDR3 nucleotides read TGTGCCAGCTCACCAGAGGGACAGGGAGACTATGGCTACACCTTC. Encoded protein: CASSPEGQGDYGYTF. The rearrangement joins TRBV18 to TRBJ1-2, with TRBD1 matching over 9 bases. V dropped 2 bases and J dropped 3; count of bases not matched to a gene: 4. Looked up from germline, CDR1 is KGHSH and CDR2 is LQKENI. This CDR3 has 15 amino acids.

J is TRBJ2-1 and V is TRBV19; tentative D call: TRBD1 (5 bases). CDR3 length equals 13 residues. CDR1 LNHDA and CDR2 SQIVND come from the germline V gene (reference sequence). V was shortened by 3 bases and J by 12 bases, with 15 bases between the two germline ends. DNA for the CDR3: TGTGCCAGTAGTATTCTCCCCCTCCAGGGGCAGTTCTTC. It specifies CASSILPLQGQFF. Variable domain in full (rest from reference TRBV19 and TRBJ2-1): DGGITQSPKYLFRKEGQNVTLSCEQNLNHDAMYWYRQDPGQGLRLIYYSQIVNDFQKGDIAEGYSVSREKKESFPLTVTSAQKNPTAFYLCASSILPLQGQFFGPGTRLTVL.

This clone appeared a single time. The CDR3, as DNA: TGTGCCAGCAGCGTAGATTTAAATCAGCCCCAGCATTTT. This sequence encodes CASSVDLNQPQHF. The chain combines TRBV9 with TRBJ1-5; D not resolved. CDR3 length: 13 residues. Germline CDR1 is SGDLS and CDR2 is YYNGEE. V dropped 0 bases and J dropped 4 bases, with 5 bases sitting between them.

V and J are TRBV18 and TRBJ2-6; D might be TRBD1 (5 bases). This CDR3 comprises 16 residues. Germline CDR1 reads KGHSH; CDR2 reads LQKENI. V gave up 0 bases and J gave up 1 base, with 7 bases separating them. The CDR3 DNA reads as TGTGCCAGCTCACCACCGAACAGGTCTGGGGCCAACGTCCTGACTTTC. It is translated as CASSPPNRSGANVLTF.

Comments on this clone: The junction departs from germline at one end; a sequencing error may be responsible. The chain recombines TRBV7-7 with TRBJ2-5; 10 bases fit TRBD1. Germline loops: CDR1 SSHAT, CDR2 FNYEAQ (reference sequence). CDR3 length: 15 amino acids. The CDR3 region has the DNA TGTGCTAGCAGCTTAGATCCGGGACAGGGGAGGACCCAGTACTTC. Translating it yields CASSLDPGQGRTQYF.

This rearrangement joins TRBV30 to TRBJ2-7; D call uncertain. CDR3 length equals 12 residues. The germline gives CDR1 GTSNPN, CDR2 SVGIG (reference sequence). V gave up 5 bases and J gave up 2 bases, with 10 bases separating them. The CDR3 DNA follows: TGTGCCTGGGGAATACAGCCCTACGAGCAGTACTTC. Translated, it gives CAWGIQPYEQYF. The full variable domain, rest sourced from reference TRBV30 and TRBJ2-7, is SQTIHQWPATLVQPVGSPLSLECTVEGTSNPNLYWYRQAAGRGLQLLFYSVGIGQISSEVPQNLSASRPQDRQFILSSKKLLLSDSGFYLCAWGIQPYEQYFGPGTRLTVT.

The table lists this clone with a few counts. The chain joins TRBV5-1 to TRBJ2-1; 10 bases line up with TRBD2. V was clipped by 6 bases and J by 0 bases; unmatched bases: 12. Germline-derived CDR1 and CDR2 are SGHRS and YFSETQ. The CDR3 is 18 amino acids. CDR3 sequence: CASTLLPSSGSSYNEQFF. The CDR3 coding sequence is TGCGCCAGCACCCTACTCCCCTCTAGCGGGAGCTCCTACAATGAGCAGTTCTTC.

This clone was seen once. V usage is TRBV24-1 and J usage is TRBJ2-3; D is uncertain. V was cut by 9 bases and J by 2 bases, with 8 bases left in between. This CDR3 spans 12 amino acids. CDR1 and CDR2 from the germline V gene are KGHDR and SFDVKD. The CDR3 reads CATGGPTDTQYF. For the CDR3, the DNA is TGTGCCACCGGCGGTCCCACAGATACGCAGTATTTT.

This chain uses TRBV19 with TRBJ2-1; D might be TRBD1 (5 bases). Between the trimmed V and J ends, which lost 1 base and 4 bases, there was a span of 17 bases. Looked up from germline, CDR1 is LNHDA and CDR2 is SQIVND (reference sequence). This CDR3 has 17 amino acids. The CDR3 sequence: CASSIGRVSAAYNEQFF. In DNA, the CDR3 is TGTGCCAGTAGTATAGGCAGGGTTTCTGCGGCGTACAATGAGCAGTTCTTC.

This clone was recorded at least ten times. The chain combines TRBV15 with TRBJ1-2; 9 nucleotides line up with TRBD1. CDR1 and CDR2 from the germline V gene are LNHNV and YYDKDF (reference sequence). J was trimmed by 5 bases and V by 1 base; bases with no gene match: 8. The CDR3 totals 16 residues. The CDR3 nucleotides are TGTGCCACCAGCAGAGCCTCCACAGGGGGCCTGTATGGCTACACCTTC. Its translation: CATSRASTGGLYGYTF.

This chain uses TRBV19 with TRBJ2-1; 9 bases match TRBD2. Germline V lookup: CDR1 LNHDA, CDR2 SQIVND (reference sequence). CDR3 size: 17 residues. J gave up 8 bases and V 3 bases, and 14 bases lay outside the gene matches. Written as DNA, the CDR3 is TGTGCCAGTAGTATCAAAGGTCGGGGACGGACTAGCGATGAGCAGTTCTTC. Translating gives CASSIKGRGRTSDEQFF.

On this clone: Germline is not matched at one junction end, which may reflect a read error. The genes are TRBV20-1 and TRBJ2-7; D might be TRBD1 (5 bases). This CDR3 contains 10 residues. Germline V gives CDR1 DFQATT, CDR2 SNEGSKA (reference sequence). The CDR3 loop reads CSALQGTENF. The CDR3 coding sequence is TGCAGTGCTCTTCAGGGTACCGAGAACTTC.

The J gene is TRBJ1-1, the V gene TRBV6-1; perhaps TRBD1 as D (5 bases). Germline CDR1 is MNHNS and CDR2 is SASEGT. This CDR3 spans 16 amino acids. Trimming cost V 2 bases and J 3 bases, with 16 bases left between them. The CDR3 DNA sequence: TGTGCCAGCAGTGAATTCCCCCCGGGGGTGGACACTGAAGCTTTCTTT. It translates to CASSEFPPGVDTEAFF.

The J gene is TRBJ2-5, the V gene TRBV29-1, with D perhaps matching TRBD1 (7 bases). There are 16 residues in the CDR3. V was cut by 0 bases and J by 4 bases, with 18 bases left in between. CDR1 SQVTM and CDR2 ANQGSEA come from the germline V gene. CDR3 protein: CSVEDSRDSGLETQYF. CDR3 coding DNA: TGCAGCGTTGAAGATTCGCGGGACAGTGGGCTAGAGACCCAGTACTTC.

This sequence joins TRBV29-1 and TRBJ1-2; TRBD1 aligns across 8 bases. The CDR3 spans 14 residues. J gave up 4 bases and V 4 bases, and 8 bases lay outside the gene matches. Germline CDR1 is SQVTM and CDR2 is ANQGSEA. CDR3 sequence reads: CSVAVTGDAYGYTF. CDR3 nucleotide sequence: TGCAGCGTTGCGGTGACAGGGGATGCCTATGGCTACACCTTC.

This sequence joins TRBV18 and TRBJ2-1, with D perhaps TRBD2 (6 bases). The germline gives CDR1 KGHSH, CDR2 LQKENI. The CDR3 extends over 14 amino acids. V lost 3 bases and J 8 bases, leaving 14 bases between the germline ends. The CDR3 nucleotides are TGTGCCAGCTCACCCCGTACTAGCAGGTATGAGCAGTTCTTC. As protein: CASSPRTSRYEQFF.

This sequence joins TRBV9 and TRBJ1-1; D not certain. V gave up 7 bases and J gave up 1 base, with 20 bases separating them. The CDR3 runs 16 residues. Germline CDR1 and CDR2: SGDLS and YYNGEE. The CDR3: CASSRSAGSTNTEAFF. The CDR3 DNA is TGTGCCAGCTCGAGATCGGCCGGGAGCACGAACACTGAAGCTTTCTTT.

The CDR3 nucleotides are TGTGCCAGCAGCTTAGCCCGACTAGATCTCACAGATACGCAGTATTTT. Translating gives CASSLARLDLTDTQYF. The chain has TRBV11-2 and TRBJ2-3; maybe TRBD2 (6 bases). CDR3 length: 16 amino acids. Trimming left V 1 base short and J 2 bases short, with 13 bases between. Germline CDR1 is SGHAT and CDR2 is FQNNGV.

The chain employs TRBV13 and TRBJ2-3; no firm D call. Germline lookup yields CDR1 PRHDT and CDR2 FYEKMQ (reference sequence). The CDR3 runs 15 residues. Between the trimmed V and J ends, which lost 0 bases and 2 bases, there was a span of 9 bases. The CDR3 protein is CASSLGYFNTDTQYF. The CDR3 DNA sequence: TGTGCCAGCAGCTTAGGATACTTCAACACAGATACGCAGTATTTT.

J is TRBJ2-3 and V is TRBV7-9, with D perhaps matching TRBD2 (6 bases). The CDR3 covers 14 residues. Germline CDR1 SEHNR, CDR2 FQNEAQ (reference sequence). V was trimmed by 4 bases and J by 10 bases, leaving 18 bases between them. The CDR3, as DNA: TGTGCCAGCAGCTCGGCGGGGTCAGGGAAGGCGCAGTATTTT. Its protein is CASSSAGSGKAQYF.

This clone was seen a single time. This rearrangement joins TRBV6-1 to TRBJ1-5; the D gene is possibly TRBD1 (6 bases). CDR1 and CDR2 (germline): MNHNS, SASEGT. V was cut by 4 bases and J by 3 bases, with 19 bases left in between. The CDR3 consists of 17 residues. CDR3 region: CASSVGWGQSINQPQHF. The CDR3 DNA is TGTGCCAGCAGTGTTGGTTGGGGGCAGTCGATCAATCAGCCCCAGCATTTT.

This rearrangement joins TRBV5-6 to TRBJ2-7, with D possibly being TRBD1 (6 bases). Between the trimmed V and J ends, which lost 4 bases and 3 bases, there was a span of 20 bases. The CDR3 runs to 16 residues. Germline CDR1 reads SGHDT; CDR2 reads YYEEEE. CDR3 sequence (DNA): TGTGCCAGCAGCCGACTTAGCAGGGGATCTCACTACGAGCAGTACTTC. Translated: CASSRLSRGSHYEQYF.

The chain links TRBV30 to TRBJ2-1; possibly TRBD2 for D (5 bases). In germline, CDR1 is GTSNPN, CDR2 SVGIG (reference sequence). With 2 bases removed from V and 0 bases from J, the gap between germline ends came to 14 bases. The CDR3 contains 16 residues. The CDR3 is CAWSSIRESSYNEQFF. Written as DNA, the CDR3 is TGTGCCTGGAGTTCAATTCGGGAAAGCTCCTACAATGAGCAGTTCTTC.

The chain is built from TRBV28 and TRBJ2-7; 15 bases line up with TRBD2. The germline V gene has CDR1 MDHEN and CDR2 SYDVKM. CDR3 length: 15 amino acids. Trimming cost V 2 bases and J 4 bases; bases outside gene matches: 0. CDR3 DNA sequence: TGTGCCAGCAGTTTAGGACTAGCGGGAGGGTACGAGCAGTACTTC. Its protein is CASSLGLAGGYEQYF.

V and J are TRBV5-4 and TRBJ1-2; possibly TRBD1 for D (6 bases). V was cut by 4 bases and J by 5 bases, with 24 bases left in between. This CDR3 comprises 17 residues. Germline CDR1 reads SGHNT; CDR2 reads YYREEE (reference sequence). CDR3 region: CASSPPEGTFSAYGYTF. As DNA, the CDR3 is TGTGCCAGCAGCCCGCCGGAAGGGACATTTTCAGCATATGGCTACACCTTC. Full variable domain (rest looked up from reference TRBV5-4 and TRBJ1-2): ETGVTQSPTHLIKTRGQQVTLRCSSQSGHNTVSWYQQALGQGPQFIFQYYREEENGRGNFPPRFSGLQFPNYSSELNVNALELDDSALYLCASSPPEGTFSAYGYTFGSGTRLTVV.

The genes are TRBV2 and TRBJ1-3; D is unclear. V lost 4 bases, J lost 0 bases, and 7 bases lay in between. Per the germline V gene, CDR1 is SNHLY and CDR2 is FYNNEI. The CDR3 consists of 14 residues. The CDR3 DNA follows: TGTGCCAGCAGTGCACTTGTCTCTGGAAACACCATATATTTT. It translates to CASSALVSGNTIYF.

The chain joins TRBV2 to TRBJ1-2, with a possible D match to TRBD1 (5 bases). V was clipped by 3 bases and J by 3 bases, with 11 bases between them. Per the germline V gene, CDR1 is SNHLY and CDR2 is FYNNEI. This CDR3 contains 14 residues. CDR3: CASSDVGRDYGYTF. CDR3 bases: TGTGCCAGCAGTGATGTGGGGCGCGACTATGGCTACACCTTC.

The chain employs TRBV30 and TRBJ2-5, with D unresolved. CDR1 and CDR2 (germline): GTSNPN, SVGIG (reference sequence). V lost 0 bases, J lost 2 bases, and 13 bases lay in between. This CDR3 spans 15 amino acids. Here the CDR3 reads CAWSVMIRRQETQYF. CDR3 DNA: TGTGCCTGGAGTGTAATGATCCGCAGGCAAGAGACCCAGTACTTC.

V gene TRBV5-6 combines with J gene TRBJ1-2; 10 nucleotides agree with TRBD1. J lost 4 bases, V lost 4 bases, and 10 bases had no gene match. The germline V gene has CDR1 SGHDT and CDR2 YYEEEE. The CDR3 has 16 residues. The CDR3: CASSPGMGQGFYGYTF. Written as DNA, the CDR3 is TGTGCCAGCAGCCCAGGAATGGGACAGGGGTTCTATGGCTACACCTTC.

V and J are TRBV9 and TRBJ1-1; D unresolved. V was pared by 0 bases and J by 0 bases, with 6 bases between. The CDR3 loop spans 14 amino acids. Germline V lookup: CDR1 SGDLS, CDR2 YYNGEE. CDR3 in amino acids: CASSVEPVNTEAFF. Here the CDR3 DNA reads TGTGCCAGCAGCGTAGAACCGGTGAACACTGAAGCTTTCTTT.

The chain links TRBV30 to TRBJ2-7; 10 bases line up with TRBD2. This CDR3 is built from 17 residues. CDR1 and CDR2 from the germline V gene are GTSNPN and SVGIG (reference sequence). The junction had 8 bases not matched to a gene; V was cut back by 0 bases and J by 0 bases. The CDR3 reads CAWSVTIGTSASYEQYF. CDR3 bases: TGTGCCTGGAGTGTTACCATCGGGACTAGCGCCTCCTACGAGCAGTACTTC.

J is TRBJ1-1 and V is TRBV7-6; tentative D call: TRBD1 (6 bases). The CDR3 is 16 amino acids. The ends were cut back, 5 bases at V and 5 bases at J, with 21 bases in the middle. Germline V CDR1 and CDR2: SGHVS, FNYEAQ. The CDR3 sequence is CASSAREVAGDTEAFF. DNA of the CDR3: TGTGCCAGCAGCGCCCGGGAAGTGGCAGGGGATACTGAAGCTTTCTTT.